This TCR beta chain was sequenced in a study of CD8 T cells in Susac syndrome. Concerning this clonotype: Its specificity is unknown.

Random hexamers were used to reverse transcribe the RNA input (about 0.5 to 1 ug). The TCR beta CDR3 was amplified by immunoSEQ multiplex PCR across 54 Vbeta, 13 Jbeta. TCRdb re-called the immunoSEQ multiplex PCR reads through MiXCR, storing one row per CDR3 protein. The sample contains a few hundred thousand distinct CDR3 sequences, around 83% of which appear only once. Overall study findings and caveats: In its TCR sequencing and HLA analysis, the study acknowledged that the number of individuals was relatively small.

The CD8+ and CD4+ T cells were isolated magnetically using a negative isolation approach, whereas the TEMRA cells were enriched by FACS. This CDR3 contains 15 residues. Losses at the gene ends were 2 bases for V and 3 bases for J; bases not matched to a gene: 3. CDR1 is DFQATT and CDR2 is SNEGSKA in the germline V gene (reference sequence). Sequenced: CD8+ T cells from PBMCs. The sequence derives from a human donor with multiple sclerosis. The chain uses TRBV20-1 and TRBJ2-1; 11 bases are a match to TRBD2. In nucleotides, the CDR3 is TGCAGTGCTAGAACGACTAGCGGGGACTACAATGAGCAGTTCTTC. This codes for CSARTTSGDYNEQFF.